Shown below are 23 T cell receptor beta chains from a single sample sequenced in a study of technical replicates of blood from a handful of donors. This table comes from immunoSEQ multiplex PCR, and its TCRdb copy is limited to in-frame clones, with some not included. The sample lists about 83,000 clones, less than 95% occurring once. Sequenced input: T cells isolated from PBMCs. The receptors derive from a human donor in good health.

The chain employs TRBV6-1 and TRBJ2-1; 8 nucleotides line up with TRBD2. The trim removed 8 bases at V and 15 bases at J, leaving 18 bases unmatched. The CDR3 covers 14 residues. Germline V lookup: CDR1 MNHNS, CDR2 SASEGT. CDR3 DNA sequence: TGTGCCAGCGAGGCTGGAATCTTGACTAGCGCTCCGTTCTTC. It encodes CASEAGILTSAPFF.

This sequence joins TRBV5-5 and TRBJ1-4; 8 nucleotides agree with TRBD1. The CDR3 sequence is 16 residues long. V lost 4 bases to trimming and J lost 8 bases; unmatched junction nucleotides: 13. CDR1 is SGHKS and CDR2 is YYEKEE in the germline V gene (reference sequence). CDR3 amino acids: CASSARDRGISEKLFF. DNA for the CDR3: TGTGCCAGCAGCGCCCGAGACAGGGGCATATCCGAAAAACTGTTTTTT.

Comment on this clone: In the same sample, other DNA sequences code for this CDR3. V gene TRBV18 combines with J gene TRBJ2-7; 7 bases match TRBD2. There are 15 residues in the CDR3. CDR1 and CDR2 (germline): KGHSH, LQKENI. J was trimmed by 0 bases and V by 3 bases; bases with no gene match: 5. CDR3: CASSPGLADSYEQYF. The CDR3 DNA sequence: TGTGCCAGCTCACCGGGGCTAGCGGACTCCTACGAGCAGTACTTC. The complete variable domain, with remaining parts taken from reference TRBV18 and TRBJ2-7, reads NAGVMQNPRHLVRRRGQEARLRCSPMKGHSHVYWYRQLPEEGLKFMVYLQKENIIDESGMPKERFSAEFPKEGPSILRIQQVVRGDSAAYFCASSPGLADSYEQYFGPGTRLTVT.

V usage is TRBV5-1 and J usage is TRBJ2-1; 8 positions match TRBD1. In germline, CDR1 is SGHRS, CDR2 YFSETQ. The CDR3 has 14 residues. The J segment lost 7 bases and the V segment lost 2 bases, leaving 5 bases of the junction unmatched. The CDR3 DNA reads TGCGCCAGCAGCTTAGTCACAGGGGGGAATGAGCAGTTCTTC. Encoded protein: CASSLVTGGNEQFF.

The V call is TRBV5-1, the J call TRBJ2-7, with 11 bases aligning to TRBD2. CDR1 is SGHRS and CDR2 is YFSETQ in the germline V gene. The CDR3 is 14 amino acids. With 4 bases clipped from V and 6 bases from J, the junction kept 6 bases outside the gene matches. The CDR3, as DNA: TGCGCCAGCAGCCCGACTAGCGGGGCCCTCGAGCAGTACTTC. As protein: CASSPTSGALEQYF.

CDR3 loop: CSVGRTSGGDNEQFF. The CDR3 DNA is TGCAGCGTCGGAAGGACTAGCGGGGGGGACAATGAGCAGTTCTTC. The chain couples TRBV29-1 to TRBJ2-1, with 15 nucleotides matching TRBD2. The V and J ends lost 6 bases and 5 bases, in that order; junction bases with no gene match: 5. Germline V gene data show CDR1 as SQVTM and CDR2 as ANQGSEA. The CDR3 has 15 amino acids.

The V and J genes are TRBV10-3 and TRBJ1-6; tentative D call: TRBD1 (6 bases). V lost 4 bases to trimming and J lost 7 bases, with 11 bases between them. Germline CDR1 ENHRY, CDR2 SYGVKD. CDR3 length equals 14 residues. The CDR3 DNA sequence: TGTGCCATCAGTGCAGGGGAGGGGAATTCACCCCTCCACTTT. Protein: CAISAGEGNSPLHF.

The V call is TRBV5-1, the J call TRBJ1-6; 9 bases match TRBD1. This CDR3 has 15 residues. The trim removed 1 base at V and 9 bases at J, leaving 5 bases unmatched. The germline V gene has CDR1 SGHRS and CDR2 YFSETQ. CDR3 region: CASSLTGTGLSPLHF. The CDR3, as DNA: TGCGCCAGCAGCTTGACCGGGACAGGGCTTTCACCCCTCCACTTT.

The chain uses TRBV6-1 and TRBJ1-2; unclear D gene. V lost 2 bases and J 5 bases, leaving 9 bases between the germline ends. Germline V gene lookup returns CDR1 MNHNS and CDR2 SASEGT. This CDR3 spans 13 amino acids. As DNA, the CDR3 is TGTGCCAGCAGTGAATGGGCTATTTATGGCTACACCTTC. Amino acids: CASSEWAIYGYTF.

Regarding this clone: The DNA is left out, because the CDR3 cannot be placed on it with certainty; the CDR3 is given as TCRdb lists it. The genes are TRBV6-6 and TRBJ2-7; the D call of TRBD2 is as the table states it, not checked on the DNA. Germline V CDR1 and CDR2: MNHNY, SVGAGI (reference sequence). The CDR3 is 14 amino acids in total, end residues counted. CDR3 region: CASSVAGGSLRLYF.

In regard to this clone: At one boundary the junction diverges from the germline segment, which might be a read error. The chain employs TRBV7-9 and TRBJ1-4; the match to TRBD1 covers 8 bases. The CDR3 extends over 16 amino acids. CDR1 SEHNR and CDR2 FQNEAQ come from the germline V gene (reference sequence). The CDR3 DNA is TGTGCCAGCAGCTTCCCTCCGCGGACAGGGCGCGAAAAGCTGTTTTTT. Encoded protein: CASSFPPRTGREKLFF.

The V and J genes are TRBV19 and TRBJ2-7; a possible D gene is TRBD1 (5 bases). The CDR3 is 14 amino acids. Germline V gene sequence: CDR1 LNHDA, CDR2 SQIVND (reference sequence). Between the trimmed V and J ends, which lost 3 bases and 2 bases, there was a span of 11 bases. In DNA form, the CDR3 reads TGTGCCAGTAGTATTCCAGGGCTAACCTACGAGCAGTACTTC. Its protein is CASSIPGLTYEQYF.

DNA for the CDR3: TGTGCCAGCAGCGGCCTAACTAGCGGGAACTACAATGAGCAGTTCTTC. Translation: CASSGLTSGNYNEQFF. The genes are TRBV9 and TRBJ2-1, with 10 bases identical to TRBD2. Germline CDR1 and CDR2: SGDLS and YYNGEE. The CDR3 spans 16 residues. With 3 bases clipped from V and 3 bases from J, the junction kept 6 bases outside the gene matches.

The chain has TRBV10-2 and TRBJ1-6; D gene unclear. The CDR3 is 14 residues long. Germline CDR1 reads WSHSY; CDR2 reads SAAADI. V was shortened by 2 bases and J by 9 bases, with 11 bases between the two germline ends. The CDR3 nucleotides read TGCGCCAGCAGTGAGAGAGGGATCTCTTCACCCCTCCACTTT. Amino acids: CASSERGISSPLHF.

The rearrangement joins TRBV6-1 to TRBJ2-3; 12 nucleotides match TRBD2. Germline CDR1 MNHNS, CDR2 SASEGT. V gave up 5 bases and J gave up 3 bases; unmatched junction bases: 3. The CDR3 extends over 15 amino acids. The CDR3 reads CASSRTSGDTDTQYF. The CDR3 nucleotides are TGTGCCAGCAGTCGGACTAGCGGGGATACAGATACGCAGTATTTT.

The chain recombines TRBV11-3 with TRBJ1-1; tentative D call: TRBD1 (5 bases). The CDR3 runs to 13 residues. The V end was cut by 3 bases, the J end by 8 bases, with 13 bases between. Germline V gene data show CDR1 as SGHNT and CDR2 as YENEEA. The CDR3 spells CASSLTADTEAFF. In DNA form, the CDR3 reads TGTGCCAGCAGCTTGACAGCAGATACGGAAGCTTTCTTT.

This chain connects TRBV6-6 to TRBJ2-5; 10 bases fit TRBD2. This CDR3 is 14 amino acids long. V lost 6 bases, J lost 8 bases, and 9 bases stayed unmatched. The germline gives CDR1 MNHNY, CDR2 SVGAGI (reference sequence). CDR3 nucleotides: TGTGCCAGCAGGTCCCTAGCGGGAGTCACTACCCAGTACTTC. This codes for CASRSLAGVTTQYF.

The chain links TRBV19 to TRBJ1-2, with 8 bases lining up with TRBD1. V gave up 5 bases and J gave up 3 bases; unmatched junction bases: 8. Germline CDR1 is LNHDA and CDR2 is SQIVND (reference sequence). The CDR3 covers 15 residues. The CDR3 DNA reads TGTGCCAGTAGTTTGACAGGGGTGGGGGACTATGGCTACACCTTC. Protein sequence: CASSLTGVGDYGYTF.

The chain couples TRBV7-3 to TRBJ2-7; 9 bases are a match to TRBD1. The CDR3 consists of 16 residues. V trimming: 0 bases; J trimming: 4 bases; junction bases outside the gene matches: 7. CDR1 is SGHTA and CDR2 is FQGTGA in the germline V gene. This chain's CDR3 is CASSLTSGTGRYEQYF. CDR3 sequence (DNA): TGTGCCAGCAGCTTAACTTCCGGGACAGGGAGGTACGAGCAGTACTTC.

The CDR3 nucleotides are TGTGCCAGCAGGACCCCCCGGGGACAGGGGGCGCAACACTATGGCTACACCTTC. Protein: CASRTPRGQGAQHYGYTF. The chain carries TRBV28 and TRBJ1-2; TRBD1 matches at 12 bases. V lost 6 bases, J lost 3 bases, and 14 bases stayed unmatched. The CDR3 spans 18 residues. From germline, CDR1 is MDHEN and CDR2 SYDVKM.

The gene calls are TRBV4-1 and TRBJ1-2; tentatively, D is TRBD1 (6 bases). The CDR3 consists of 14 residues. The germline V gene encodes CDR1 MGHRA and CDR2 YSYEKL. Deletions cut 1 base from V and 4 bases from J, with 10 bases between. The CDR3 spells CASSQGIQGYGYTF. DNA for the CDR3: TGCGCCAGCAGCCAAGGTATACAGGGCTATGGCTACACCTTC.

J is TRBJ2-1 and V is TRBV13; TRBD2 matches 12 bases. V was pared by 2 bases and J by 8 bases, with 4 bases of the junction left unmatched. The germline CDR1 and CDR2 sequences are PRHDT and FYEKMQ (reference sequence). CDR3 length equals 15 residues. CDR3 nucleotide sequence: TGTGCCAGCAGCTTATTCGCTAGCGGGAGGGATGAGCAGTTCTTC. Its protein is CASSLFASGRDEQFF.

The chain employs TRBV6-1 and TRBJ1-2, with D possibly TRBD1 on 5 matching bases. The length of the CDR3 is 14 residues. The V end lost 4 bases, the J end lost 4 bases, and 13 bases lay between the germline ends. CDR1 and CDR2 (germline): MNHNS, SASEGT. CDR3 bases: TGTGCCAGCAGTGCTGGACATCCGCCCTATGGCTACACCTTC. Translated: CASSAGHPPYGYTF.